This T cell receptor (beta chain) was recovered during a study of T cell responses to AZD1222 COVID-19 vaccine. General study findings and limits: Unmutated variant regions are reportedly targeted by nearly half of spike-specific TCRs. Possibly, clonal diversity was underestimated; donors were largely white British and included more females. Spike-specific TCR depth and breadth grew after two AZD1222 doses. None of the repertoires were sampled until the peak T cell response had passed.

Germline assignment: CDR1 LNHDA and CDR2 SQIVND (reference sequence). There are 14 residues in the CDR3. V was pared by 1 base and J by 9 bases, with 13 bases between. TCRdb's table, derived via immunoSEQ multiplex PCR, lists solely in-frame clones and lacks some. The profile shows around 84,000 clones, roughly 87% of them singletons. With regard to this clone: The antigen remains unidentified.

Here the sequenced sample was peripheral blood, taken on day 0 of AZD1222 vaccination. The sequence was collected from an adult in good health. The chain joins TRBV19 to TRBJ2-1; a weak D match, TRBD1 (6 bases). The CDR3 bases are TGTGCCAGTAGTATAGGTGTCTTGGGGGCTGAGCAGTTCTTC. This sequence encodes CASSIGVLGAEQFF. The entire variable domain, with the rest obtained from reference TRBV19 and TRBJ2-1, is as follows: DGGITQSPKYLFRKEGQNVTLSCEQNLNHDAMYWYRQDPGQGLRLIYYSQIVNDFQKGDIAEGYSVSREKKESFPLTVTSAQKNPTAFYLCASSIGVLGAEQFFGPGTRLTVL.